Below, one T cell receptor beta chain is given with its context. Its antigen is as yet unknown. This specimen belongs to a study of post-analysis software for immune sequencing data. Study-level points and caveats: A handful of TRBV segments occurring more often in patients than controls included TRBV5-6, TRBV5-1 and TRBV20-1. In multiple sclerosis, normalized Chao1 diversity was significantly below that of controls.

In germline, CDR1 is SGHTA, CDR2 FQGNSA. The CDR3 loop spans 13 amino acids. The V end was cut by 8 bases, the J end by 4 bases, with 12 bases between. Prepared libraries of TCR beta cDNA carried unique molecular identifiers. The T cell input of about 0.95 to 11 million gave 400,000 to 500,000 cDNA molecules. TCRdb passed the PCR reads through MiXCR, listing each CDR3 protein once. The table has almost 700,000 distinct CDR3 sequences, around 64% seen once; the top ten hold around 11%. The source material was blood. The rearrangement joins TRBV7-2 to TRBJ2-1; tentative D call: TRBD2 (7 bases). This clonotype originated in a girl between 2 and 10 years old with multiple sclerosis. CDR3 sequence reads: CASGGGGYNEQFF. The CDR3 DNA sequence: TGTGCCAGCGGGGGCGGGGGATACAATGAGCAGTTCTTC.